The 8 T cell receptor beta chains presented below share a single source sample, sequenced in a study of OX40 agonist ivuxolimab in advanced cancers. TCRdb's copy holds only in-frame clones and misses some; the assay was immunoSEQ multiplex PCR. The sample has about 33,000 clones, roughly 80% seen once. Sequencing was performed on CD4+ or CD8+ T cells sorted from blood, taken in a trial of the OX40 agonist ivuxolimab. The receptors derive from an adult with an advanced solid tumor such as melanoma, head and neck, liver or kidney cancer.

The chain has TRBV7-9 and TRBJ2-1, with TRBD2 matching 8 bases. The germline CDR1 and CDR2 sequences are SEHNR and FQNEAQ (reference sequence). V lost 2 bases to trimming and J lost 8 bases; unmatched junction nucleotides: 8. The CDR3 spans 15 residues. The CDR3 DNA sequence: TGTGCCAGCAGCTTATCGCGGGGGGCCCTGGATGAGCAGTTCTTC. Its translation is CASSLSRGALDEQFF.

The chain employs TRBV5-1 and TRBJ2-1, with a possible D match to TRBD2 (6 bases). CDR1 and CDR2 (germline): SGHRS, YFSETQ. The CDR3 extends over 14 amino acids. V lost 0 bases and J lost 8, with 12 bases in between. In nucleotides, the CDR3 is TGCGCCAGCAGCTTGGGAGGAGGGAAAGATGAGCAGTTCTTC. Protein product: CASSLGGGKDEQFF.

V and J are TRBV7-9 and TRBJ1-1; D is undetermined. Deletions cut 4 bases from V and 1 base from J, with 13 bases between. Germline V gene lookup returns CDR1 SEHNR and CDR2 FQNEAQ (reference sequence). The CDR3 is made up of 15 amino acids. The CDR3 sequence: CASSSPMNQNTEAFF. CDR3 sequence (DNA): TGTGCCAGCAGCTCACCCATGAACCAGAACACTGAAGCTTTCTTT.

This clone was found a few times. V usage is TRBV30 and J usage is TRBJ2-7; D possibly corresponds to TRBD2 (5 bases). The CDR3 sequence is 16 residues long. Trimming shortened V by 0 bases and J by 2 bases, and 17 bases separated the two germline ends. Germline CDR1 is GTSNPN and CDR2 is SVGIG (reference sequence). This chain's CDR3 is CAWSVTGYDATYEQYF. The DNA of the CDR3 is TGTGCCTGGAGTGTGACGGGATACGACGCAACCTACGAGCAGTACTTC.

The V and J genes are TRBV9 and TRBJ2-7; D possibly corresponds to TRBD1 (6 bases). Trimming stripped 0 bases from V and 7 bases from J, with 17 bases between. Germline values: CDR1 SGDLS, CDR2 YYNGEE. CDR3 length: 15 residues. The CDR3: CASSVVPGFQGEQYF. As DNA, the CDR3 is TGTGCCAGCAGCGTAGTCCCCGGTTTTCAGGGGGAGCAGTACTTC. Filled out from reference TRBV9 and TRBJ2-7, the complete variable domain reads DSGVTQTPKHLITATGQRVTLRCSPRSGDLSVYWYQQSLDQGLQFLIQYYNGEERAKGNILERFSAQQFPDLHSELNLSSLELGDSALYFCASSVVPGFQGEQYFGPGTRLTVT.

The rearrangement links TRBV29-1 to TRBJ1-1, with D perhaps matching TRBD1 (5 bases). Trimming removed 5 bases from V and 7 bases from J, with 20 bases in between. Germline-derived CDR1 and CDR2 are SQVTM and ANQGSEA. This CDR3 is built from 14 residues. The CDR3 DNA reads TGCAGCGTTAATGGAGGGGTATTGGGTTTTGAAGCTTTCTTT. Protein: CSVNGGVLGFEAFF.

The genes are TRBV5-1 and TRBJ2-2; D is undetermined. V shed 1 base and J shed 4 bases, with 14 bases lying between them. Germline V gives CDR1 SGHRS, CDR2 YFSETQ. The CDR3 has 16 residues. The chain's CDR3 is CASSLTCGVCTGELFF. CDR3 DNA sequence: TGCGCCAGCAGCTTGACCTGTGGGGTTTGCACCGGGGAGCTGTTTTTT. The full variable domain, completed using reference TRBV5-1 and TRBJ2-2, is KAGVTQTPRYLIKTRGQQVTLSCSPISGHRSVSWYQQTPGQGLQFLFEYFSETQRNKGNFPGRFSGRQFSNSRSEMNVSTLELGDSALYLCASSLTCGVCTGELFFGEGSRLTVL.

V usage is TRBV6-4 and J usage is TRBJ2-1; 11 positions match TRBD2. Losses at the gene ends were 4 bases for V and 7 bases for J; bases not matched to a gene: 6. Germline CDR1 is MRHNA and CDR2 is SNTAGT. The CDR3 is made up of 15 amino acids. The CDR3 nucleotides are TGTGCCAGCAGTGGTAGCGGGGGGGCCTTTAATGAGCAGTTCTTC. As protein: CASSGSGGAFNEQFF.